The 20 T cell receptor beta chains in this list originate from one sample, sequenced in a study of memory CD4+ T cells and cytomegalovirus serostatus. Sequenced by immunoSEQ multiplex PCR; TCRdb stores in-frame clones only, minus some. The table lists about 75,000 clones, approximately 78% of them singletons. The sort gate was single viable CD3+CD4+CD8-CD45RO+ cells for memory CD4+ T cells. Sample: memory CD4+ T cells from blood. These receptors all come from an adult in good health and CMV-seropositive.

The chain uses TRBV7-2 and TRBJ2-3, with D tentatively TRBD1 (5 bases). This CDR3 is 12 amino acids long. Trimming shortened V by 4 bases and J by 7 bases, and 9 bases separated the two germline ends. Germline V gene sequence: CDR1 SGHTA, CDR2 FQGNSA. The CDR3 spells CASSSDSYTQYF. The CDR3 DNA is TGTGCCAGCAGCTCAGACAGCTATACGCAGTATTTT.

The chain is built from TRBV4-1 and TRBJ2-7; the D gene could be TRBD1 or TRBD2 (5 bases each). There are 16 residues in the CDR3. CDR1 and CDR2 from the germline V gene are MGHRA and YSYEKL. V gave up 3 bases and J gave up 2 bases, with 17 bases separating them. The CDR3 nucleotides are TGCGCCAGCAGCCACCCCGTGGGGGTTAGCCCCTACGAGCAGTACTTC. It is translated as CASSHPVGVSPYEQYF.

The chain links TRBV6-1 to TRBJ1-2; the match to TRBD1 covers 7 bases. Losses at the gene ends were 6 bases for V and 2 bases for J; bases not matched to a gene: 6. Germline CDR1 MNHNS, CDR2 SASEGT. The CDR3 loop spans 14 amino acids. As DNA, the CDR3 is TGTGCCAGCAGCCGACAGGGTGTAAACTATGGCTACACCTTC. The encoded protein is CASSRQGVNYGYTF.

The chain uses TRBV9 and TRBJ2-1; 12 bases map to TRBD1. CDR1 and CDR2 from the germline V gene are SGDLS and YYNGEE. The trim removed 2 bases at V and 8 bases at J, leaving 5 bases unmatched. The CDR3 has 15 residues. In nucleotides, the CDR3 is TGTGCCAGCAGCGTGACCGGGACAGGGGGCGATGAGCAGTTCTTC. It is translated as CASSVTGTGGDEQFF.

Written as DNA, the CDR3 is TGTGCCAGCAGTCCCGGACTTGGTGGTGGGGCCAACGTCCTGACTTTC. It specifies CASSPGLGGGANVLTF. The chain employs TRBV27 and TRBJ2-6; D is possibly TRBD2 (5 bases). CDR1 and CDR2 from the germline V gene are MNHEY and SMNVEV (reference sequence). V was cut by 5 bases and J by 3 bases, with 14 bases left in between. The length of the CDR3 is 16 residues. The full variable domain, its missing parts supplied by reference TRBV27 and TRBJ2-6, is EAQVTQNPRYLITVTGKKLTVTCSQNMNHEYMSWYRQDPGLGLRQIYYSMNVEVTDKGDVPEGYKVSRKEKRNFPLILESPSPNQTSLYFCASSPGLGGGANVLTFGAGSRLTVL.

A remark on this clone: One junction end disagrees with the germline gene, perhaps due to a read error. The chain links TRBV5-1 to TRBJ1-5; D call uncertain. There are 9 residues in the CDR3. The germline gives CDR1 SGHRS, CDR2 YFSETQ. DNA for the CDR3: TGCACCAGCCACCAGCCCCAGCATTTT. This gives the protein CTSHQPQHF.

The V call is TRBV18, the J call TRBJ1-4; a weak D match, TRBD1 (5 bases). The germline V gene has CDR1 KGHSH and CDR2 LQKENI. The length of the CDR3 is 13 residues. Trimming cost V 1 base and J 13 bases, with 13 bases left between them. The CDR3, as DNA: TGTGCCAGCTCACCACGGGACGAGAGAGGACTGTTTTTT. As protein: CASSPRDERGLFF.

The V gene is TRBV18, the J gene TRBJ1-1; tentative D call: TRBD1 (5 bases). CDR1 is KGHSH and CDR2 is LQKENI in the germline V gene. Deletions cut 5 bases from V and 2 bases from J, with 12 bases between. This CDR3 spans 14 amino acids. CDR3 DNA sequence: TGTGCCAGCTCAATGGGACTTAGAAACACTGAAGCTTTCTTT. Its translation: CASSMGLRNTEAFF. The variable domain in full, with the rest retrieved from reference TRBV18 and TRBJ1-1, is NAGVMQNPRHLVRRRGQEARLRCSPMKGHSHVYWYRQLPEEGLKFMVYLQKENIIDESGMPKERFSAEFPKEGPSILRIQQVVRGDSAAYFCASSMGLRNTEAFFGQGTRLTVV.

A few counts support this clone. DNA of the CDR3: TGTGCCAGCAGCTCCCGACGGGGCGGAGGGTTGAACACTGAAGCTTTCTTT. Protein: CASSSRRGGGLNTEAFF. The chain joins TRBV7-9 to TRBJ1-1; a weak D match, TRBD1 (5 bases). This CDR3 is 17 amino acids long. The germline gives CDR1 SEHNR, CDR2 FQNEAQ (reference sequence). V was cut by 4 bases and J by 0 bases, with 18 bases left in between.

The chain couples TRBV6-5 to TRBJ1-2; TRBD1 aligns across 9 bases. The V and J ends lost 6 bases and 8 bases, in that order; junction bases with no gene match: 10. The length of the CDR3 is 14 residues. In germline, CDR1 is MNHEY, CDR2 SVGAGI. Written as DNA, the CDR3 is TGTGCCAGCAGAAAACAGGGGGCGCGGGACGGCTACACCTTC. It translates to CASRKQGARDGYTF.

The chain has TRBV4-3 and TRBJ1-2, with unresolved D. Looked up from germline, CDR1 is LGHNA and CDR2 is YSLEER. The CDR3 sequence is 14 residues long. The germline V and J ends were trimmed by 4 bases and 7 bases, with 16 bases remaining between them. CDR3 residues: CASSPEGPAAGYTF. The CDR3 coding sequence is TGCGCCAGCAGCCCGGAAGGTCCGGCGGCTGGCTACACCTTC.

J is TRBJ2-5 and V is TRBV4-3; TRBD1 might be the D (6 bases). Trimming removed 0 bases from V and 5 bases from J, with 10 bases in between. The CDR3 has 14 amino acids. Germline V CDR1 and CDR2: LGHNA, YSLEER. CDR3 protein: CASSQEYREETQYF. The CDR3 DNA reads TGCGCCAGCAGCCAAGAATACAGGGAGGAGACCCAGTACTTC.

Only a few counts were recorded for this clone. For the CDR3, the DNA is TGTGCCAGCAGTGAGGGCGCGGGGGCGAACGAGCAGTACGTC. Translated: CASSEGAGANEQYV. V gene TRBV6-1 combines with J gene TRBJ2-7; the D gene is possibly TRBD2 (7 bases). The length of the CDR3 is 14 residues. Trimming cost V 3 bases and J 5 bases, with 14 bases left between them. Germline V gives CDR1 MNHNS, CDR2 SASEGT.

The chain uses TRBV11-3 and TRBJ1-1, with D maybe TRBD1 (6 bases). Per germline, CDR1 SGHNT and CDR2 YENEEA. This CDR3 comprises 16 residues. V was shortened by 5 bases and J by 1 base, with 17 bases between the two germline ends. In DNA form, the CDR3 reads TGTGCCAGCAGCAAAAGTATCGGGGGGGCGAACACTGAAGCTTTCTTT. This sequence encodes CASSKSIGGANTEAFF.

The sample holds one count of this clone. The V call is TRBV6-5, the J call TRBJ2-3; D is possibly TRBD2 (6 bases). Trimming stripped 4 bases from V and 0 bases from J, with 8 bases between. Germline V CDR1 and CDR2: MNHEY, SVGAGI. The CDR3 runs to 14 residues. This CDR3 reads CASSWGVSTDTQYF. CDR3 nucleotide sequence: TGTGCCAGCAGTTGGGGGGTGAGCACAGATACGCAGTATTTT.

The CDR3 loop reads CASRPPGGALSGYTF. The CDR3 DNA sequence: TGTGCCAGCAGGCCTCCAGGGGGCGCATTGAGCGGCTACACCTTC. The rearrangement uses TRBV27 and TRBJ1-2, with 8 bases matching TRBD1. V trimming: 6 bases; J trimming: 8 bases; junction bases outside the gene matches: 14. The CDR3 extends over 15 amino acids. Germline-derived CDR1 and CDR2 are MNHEY and SMNVEV (reference sequence).

The chain is built from TRBV4-1 and TRBJ2-3; 13 nucleotides align to TRBD2. CDR1 and CDR2 from the germline V gene are MGHRA and YSYEKL. This CDR3 spans 18 amino acids. The junction had 11 bases not matched to a gene; V was cut back by 1 base and J by 7 bases. The CDR3 region is CASSQGRLAGGQRNTQYF. The CDR3 nucleotides are TGCGCCAGCAGCCAAGGCCGACTAGCGGGGGGACAAAGGAATACGCAGTATTTT.

CDR3 coding DNA: TGTGCCAGCAGTTACCGCAGACAGGGGGGGACTGAAGCTTTCTTT. Amino acids: CASSYRRQGGTEAFF. The J gene is TRBJ1-1, the V gene TRBV6-5, with TRBD1 matching 9 bases. This CDR3 is 15 amino acids long. The V gene end was trimmed by 2 bases and the J gene end by 5 bases; junction bases not matched to a gene: 6. CDR1 and CDR2 from the germline V gene are MNHEY and SVGAGI.

This chain joins TRBV30 and TRBJ1-4, with 9 bases matching TRBD1. There are 14 residues in the CDR3. The germline V gene has CDR1 GTSNPN and CDR2 SVGIG (reference sequence). Trimming took 2 bases from V and 8 from J; bases not matched to a gene: 6. This CDR3 reads CAWSQDDRGEKLFF. The CDR3 bases are TGTGCCTGGAGTCAAGACGACAGGGGGGAAAAACTGTTTTTT.

V is TRBV10-2 and J is TRBJ1-5, with TRBD1 as a possible D gene (6 bases). Trimming pared 3 bases from V and 4 bases from J, leaving 13 bases between. CDR1 and CDR2 (germline): WSHSY, SAAADI. The CDR3 consists of 15 residues. CDR3 sequence: CASSEWGTQNQPQHF. In DNA form, the CDR3 reads TGCGCCAGCAGTGAATGGGGGACACAAAATCAGCCCCAGCATTTT.